A selection of T cell receptor beta chains follows, all from one sample in a study of identical twins. From the 5' RACE reads, TCRdb called clonotypes with MiXCR, one entry per CDR3 protein. This sample has about 900,000 distinct CDR3 sequences; approximately 13% occur once, and the top ten carry about 1.5%. This sample was shared with a second study, whose subject was yellow fever vaccine responses in identical twins.

The source material was PBMCs. The receptors were gathered from a woman younger than 35 in good health. Each CDR3 is given with its conserved first and last residue. Each record gives: J gene, D gene, V gene, clone size, CDR3 protein, CDR3 DNA. The D gene is left open where the match is weak. Not every row has a clone size; where given, it reads once, few, many or a size class.

>TRBJ1-1|.|TRBV12-3/TRBV12-4|.
CASSFSGSNTEAFF
TGTGCCAGCAGTTTTTCAGGATCGAACACTGAAGCTTTCTTT
>TRBJ2-2|.|TRBV7-6|many
CASSQIATGTGELFF
TGTGCCAGCAGCCAAATAGCTACAGGAACCGGGGAGCTGTTTTTT
>TRBJ2-7|TRBD2|TRBV12-3/TRBV12-4|few
CASRSTGLVYEQYF
TGTGCCAGCAGGAGTACGGGACTAGTCTACGAGCAGTACTTC
>TRBJ1-1|.|TRBV29-1|many
CSVDRGTEAFF
TGCAGCGTTGATCGGGGGACTGAAGCTTTCTTT
>TRBJ2-2|.|TRBV15|few
CATSGLFKAFGGELFF
TGTGCCACCAGCGGACTTTTTAAGGCGTTCGGCGGGGAGCTGTTTTTT
>TRBJ1-6|TRBD1|TRBV6-5|few
CASSYPLQGSKSNSPLHF
TGTGCCAGCAGTTACCCGCTACAGGGGAGTAAATCCAATTCACCCCTCCACTTT
>TRBJ2-2|.|TRBV4-1|.
CASSHARGADRELFF
TGCGCCAGCAGCCACGCCCGGGGGGCCGACCGGGAGCTGTTTTTT
>TRBJ1-1|.|TRBV7-8|.
CASSLEDLEAFF
TGTGCCAGCAGCTTAGAGGACCTTGAAGCTTTCTTT
>TRBJ1-1|.|TRBV7-3|few
CASSKDHRRWVNGAFF
TGTGCCAGCAGTAAAGACCATAGGCGGTGGGTAAATGGGGCTTTCTTT
>TRBJ1-5|.|TRBV28|.
CASRNTGSQGQPQHF
TGTGCCAGCAGAAACACAGGGTCTCAGGGTCAGCCCCAGCATTTT
>TRBJ2-1|TRBD2|TRBV6-1|.
CASIQWGGGQDEQFF
TGTGCCAGCATCCAATGGGGGGGAGGGCAGGATGAGCAGTTCTTC
>TRBJ2-2|.|TRBV18|few
CASSSELFF
TGTGCCAGCTCATCAGAGCTGTTTTTT
>TRBJ2-7|.|TRBV3-1|.
CASSPRGTPTYEQYF
TGTGCCAGCAGCCCTCGCGGGACACCGACCTACGAGCAGTACTTC
>TRBJ1-4|.|TRBV10-3|many
CAIRGGTNEKLFF
TGTGCCATCAGAGGGGGGACTAATGAAAAACTGTTTTTT
>TRBJ2-2|TRBD2|TRBV24-1|.
CATAGPNTGELFF
TGTGCCACAGCGGGACCGAACACCGGGGAGCTGTTTTTT
>TRBJ2-7|TRBD1|TRBV18|few
CASSRTGGAVEQYF
TGTGCCAGCTCACGGACAGGGGGCGCGGTCGAGCAGTACTTC
>TRBJ2-5|.|TRBV25-1|.
CASSESGRGAETQYF
TGTGCCAGCAGTGAATCCGGGCGGGGCGCCGAGACCCAGTACTTC
>TRBJ2-3|TRBD2|TRBV11-1|few
CASSRTPSGADSIGTQYF
TGTGCCAGCAGCCGTACCCCTAGCGGGGCCGACTCTATAGGTACGCAGTATTTT
>TRBJ2-7|.|TRBV12-3/TRBV12-4|many
CASSPILYEQYF
TGTGCCAGCAGCCCGATTTTATACGAGCAGTACTTC
>TRBJ2-5|.|TRBV7-9|once
CASTADRNQETQNF
TGTGCCAGCACCGCCGACAGGAACCAAGAGACCCAGAACTTC
>TRBJ2-2|.|TRBV28|few
CASKQPNTGELFF
TGTGCCAGCAAGCAGCCGAACACCGGGGAGCTGTTTTTT
>TRBJ2-2|TRBD1|TRBV28|.
CASNPTGGITGELFF
TGTGCCAGCAACCCGACAGGGGGCATCACCGGGGAGCTGTTTTTT
>TRBJ2-1|.|TRBV7-9|.
CASSLVRTNNEQFF
TGTGCCAGCAGCTTAGTGCGAACTAACAATGAGCAGTTCTTC
>TRBJ2-7|.|TRBV11-2|.
CASSSQGGPGTTEPYEQYF
TGTGCCAGCAGCTCCCAAGGGGGGCCCGGGACAACTGAGCCCTACGAGCAGTACTTC
>TRBJ2-1|.|TRBV27|few
CASSPLSGQDYNEQFF
TGTGCCAGCAGCCCATTGTCAGGACAAGACTACAATGAGCAGTTCTTC
>TRBJ2-1|TRBD1|TRBV20-1|.
CSAWDRWEQFF
TGCAGTGCCTGGGACAGGTGGGAGCAGTTCTTC
>TRBJ1-1|.|TRBV29-1|many
CSVQTGTNMNTEAFF
TGCAGCGTCCAAACCGGGACAAATATGAACACTGAAGCTTTCTTT
>TRBJ2-1|TRBD2|TRBV12-3/TRBV12-4|few
CASTHFGLAGVPPHYNEQFF
TGTGCCAGCACCCACTTCGGACTAGCGGGGGTACCCCCCCATTACAATGAGCAGTTCTTC
>TRBJ2-5|.|TRBV12-3/TRBV12-4|many
CASTPGLRAFQYF
TGTGCCAGCACCCCGGGATTGAGAGCGTTCCAGTACTTC
>TRBJ2-2|.|TRBV29-1|once
CSATGTTNTRELFF
TGCAGCGCTACAGGGACAACGAACACCAGGGAGCTGTTTTTT
>TRBJ2-2|TRBD2|TRBV12-3/TRBV12-4|few
CASSSGTSGGPTGELFF
TGTGCCAGCAGTTCCGGGACTAGCGGGGGCCCCACCGGGGAGCTGTTTTTT
>TRBJ2-1|TRBD1|TRBV12-3/TRBV12-4|.
CASNLDDREEQFF
TGTGCCAGCAACCTTGATGACAGGGAAGAGCAGTTCTTC
>TRBJ2-7|TRBD2|TRBV18|few
CASSPPSGGAIYEQYF
TGTGCCAGCTCACCGCCCTCGGGAGGCGCTATTTACGAGCAGTACTTC
>TRBJ2-7|TRBD1|TRBV20-1|.
CSARVWDRTYEQYF
TGCAGTGCCAGAGTATGGGACAGAACCTACGAGCAGTACTTC
>TRBJ2-2|TRBD1|TRBV27|few
CASSPHSTGAIIGELFF
TGTGCCAGCAGTCCTCATTCGACAGGGGCGATCATTGGGGAGCTGTTTTTT
>TRBJ2-1|TRBD2|TRBV6-4|.
CASSLQAGVYNEQFF
TGTGCCAGCAGCCTCCAAGCGGGAGTCTACAATGAGCAGTTCTTC
>TRBJ2-1|TRBD1|TRBV20-1|few
CSARAGTGLNEQFF
TGCAGTGCTAGAGCCGGGACAGGGCTAAATGAGCAGTTCTTC
>TRBJ2-2|.|TRBV10-3|.
CAIKEGGELFF
TGTGCCATCAAAGAGGGCGGGGAGCTGTTTTTT
>TRBJ2-5|.|TRBV12-3/TRBV12-4|.
CASSLVRGLYQETQYF
TGTGCCAGCAGTTTAGTTCGGGGCTTGTACCAAGAGACCCAGTACTTC
>TRBJ2-3|TRBD2|TRBV2|.
CASRRLAGPRGTADTQYF
TGTGCCAGCAGACGACTAGCGGGGCCTAGGGGCACGGCAGATACGCAGTATTTT
>TRBJ1-2|.|TRBV12-3/TRBV12-4|few
CASRRTLVGGYTF
TGTGCCAGCAGACGCACCCTAGTAGGAGGCTACACCTTC
>TRBJ1-5|.|TRBV13|.
CASSRGANQPQHF
TGTGCCAGCAGCCGGGGTGCTAATCAGCCCCAGCATTTT
>TRBJ1-2|TRBD1|TRBV20-1|many
CSARPLGTGDGYTF
TGCAGTGCTCGCCCCCTAGGTACAGGGGATGGCTACACCTTC
>TRBJ2-7|TRBD2|TRBV4-1|.
CASSQDPGGTYEQYF
TGCGCCAGCAGCCAAGATCCGGGGGGTACCTACGAGCAGTACTTC
>TRBJ2-1|TRBD1|TRBV20-1|.
CSARAKLWDRGAYNEQFF
TGCAGTGCTAGAGCCAAACTTTGGGACAGGGGGGCCTACAATGAGCAGTTCTTC
>TRBJ1-4|TRBD1|TRBV10-3|.
CAISEKLQGTDVNEKLFF
TGTGCCATCAGTGAAAAGTTACAGGGGACGGATGTAAATGAAAAACTGTTTTTT
>TRBJ2-5|TRBD2|TRBV7-8|.
CASNRDYPEETQYF
TGTGCCAGCAACCGGGACTATCCGGAAGAGACCCAGTACTTC
>TRBJ1-5|TRBD1|TRBV24-1|few
CATSDSDRGTNQPQHF
TGTGCCACCAGTGACTCAGACAGGGGGACCAATCAGCCCCAGCATTTT